This TCR beta chain was observed in a study of blood T cell repertoires in COVID-19 (dated by TCRdb to between 2020 and 2021). For the wider study: Samples from collaborators originated in the United States, Italy and Spain and spanned both the acute and convalescent phases of COVID-19. The prospective study material was composed of cDNA or gDNA derived from T cells, B-cell-depleted T cells, or PBMCs. The dataset comprised deeply sampled blood TCRbeta repertoires from subjects exposed to, actively infected with, or recovered from COVID-19. The repertoires were made available in a free public database intended to serve as a resource for research on the immune response to SARS-CoV-2. The samples were drawn from the first 160 participants of the ongoing ImmuneRACE study and from some 1,300 subjects provided by 6 global collaborators. Nearly every sample came with metadata listing a de-identified subject ID, COVID-19 status, age in years and sex. HLA class I and class II types, where available, came from metadata supplied by the sample provider rather than from assay-based typing.

As regards this clone: Its cognate antigen has yet to be identified. Per-base quality was not reported, and no clone a single base away is much larger than it.

Points the paper makes about the study in general: Clinical and demographic metadata were provided uncurated, with the amount varying by source and participant.

TCRbeta CDR3 regions were amplified from genomic DNA by means of the immunoSEQ Assay, a bias-controlled multiplex PCR. On the authors' methods: Within the assay, amplification of reference gene primers was used to estimate how many nucleated cells each sample contained. To quantify the absolute abundance of each unique TCRbeta CDR3 rearrangement, sequence reads were collapsed and filtered. For each sample, productive Simpson clonality was calculated as the square root of Simpson's diversity index over productive rearrangements. Entries here come from immuneACCESS through TCRdb and include only in-frame sequences with V and J called. Some clones fail to appear in such tables; in the studies checked, an unresolved V gene covers under half of the shortfall, and the cause of the remainder is unknown. V and J calls and clone size follow that table, whereas D and trimming were derived from the DNA. Within this sample are about 490,000 clones, with approximately 85% of them counted one time only. The ten largest clones take up approximately 3.4% of the sample.

Collaborating institutions collected whole blood in K2EDTA tubes following their own protocols. For TCRbeta analysis, collaborators shipped samples in one of three forms: frozen whole blood, isolated PBMCs, or DNA extracted from either of those sample types. The junction shows trimming of 3 bases on V and 0 bases on J, and the gene matches do not reach 5 bases of it. CDR1 SGHVS and CDR2 FQNEAQ are derived from the germline V gene. Spanning cysteine to phenylalanine, the CDR3 consists of 16 amino acids. Left in the record is the CDR3 DNA by itself, 48 bases read in frame from the first base. The origin of this receptor is a human donor in a cohort sampled during active COVID-19. The chain couples TRBV7-8 to TRBJ2-3; 8 central bases correspond to TRBD2. Input material: peripheral blood. The bases read TGTGCCAGCAGCTTCCCTAGCGGGTGGAGCACAGATACGCAGTATTTT. Its translation reads: CASSFPSGWSTDTQYF.